A few counts support the clone carrying this T cell receptor beta chain. No antigen is known for it. A read error may account for a junction end that differs from germline. The data were taken from a study of cytomegalovirus exposure and HLA in healthy donors. General study findings and limits: In a later analysis, DRB1 alleles had the most associated TCRs; HLA-C alleles the fewest. Highly shared variants forming one cluster were likely a sequencing artifact.

The study ran its PCR with 60 Vbeta and 13 Jbeta primers. Per the study methods: Approximately 11 million shared chains were among some 80 million unique TCR beta chains counted in a later analysis. The repertoire was sequenced with immunoSEQ multiplex PCR; TCRdb's copy has only in-frame clones and lacks some. Clonal size and the V and J genes are those of that table, whereas D and trimming came from the DNA. The data contain over 150,000 clones, more than 65% of them singletons. The CDR3 consists of 15 residues. Germline CDR1 is MNHEY and CDR2 is SMNVEV (reference sequence). The sequenced sample was PBMCs. The V and J genes are TRBV27 and TRBJ2-7; 10 positions match TRBD2. This sequence originates from a woman in her twenties or thirties in good health and CMV-seropositive. CDR3 amino acids: CASSFGLAGAYEQYF. The DNA for the CDR3 is TGTGCCAGCAGTTTTGGGCTAGCGGGAGCCTATGAGCAGTACTTC.